The 21 T cell receptor beta chains below come from one sample, sequenced in a study of cytomegalovirus exposure and HLA in healthy donors. Profiled with immunoSEQ multiplex PCR; TCRdb holds only in-frame clones, not every one. The sample lists fewer than 200,000 clones, 84% occurring once. Sequencing was carried out using PBMCs. All receptors derive from a young woman in good health and CMV-seropositive.

This clone was seen more than once but under ten times. The chain carries TRBV29-1 and TRBJ1-2; D possibly corresponds to TRBD1 (6 bases). The CDR3 sequence is 12 residues long. V was pared by 6 bases and J by 4 bases, with 12 bases between. CDR1 is SQVTM, CDR2 ANQGSEA, per germline. The CDR3, as DNA: TGCAGCGTATTACAGGGTTCCTATGGCTACACCTTC. The encoded protein is CSVLQGSYGYTF.

The rearrangement links TRBV27 to TRBJ2-7; D is ambiguous. This CDR3 is 15 amino acids long. Germline CDR1 is MNHEY and CDR2 is SMNVEV (reference sequence). The V end lost 4 bases, the J end lost 0 bases, and 13 bases lay between the germline ends. CDR3 DNA: TGTGCCAGCAGTTCACCCGGGTCCTACTCCTACGAGCAGTACTTC. It translates to CASSSPGSYSYEQYF.

The J gene is TRBJ2-3, the V gene TRBV7-9; TRBD1 matches at 7 bases. The CDR3 totals 16 residues. The germline gives CDR1 SEHNR, CDR2 FQNEAQ (reference sequence). V lost 0 bases, J lost 2 bases, and 5 bases stayed unmatched. Here the CDR3 reads CASSLAPGGNTDTQYF. The DNA for the CDR3 is TGTGCCAGCAGCTTAGCGCCAGGGGGAAACACAGATACGCAGTATTTT. Filled out from reference TRBV7-9 and TRBJ2-3, the complete variable domain reads DTGVSQNPRHKITKRGQNVTFRCDPISEHNRLYWYRQTLGQGPEFLTYFQNEAQLEKSRLLSDRFSAERPKGSFSTLEIQRTEQGDSAMYLCASSLAPGGNTDTQYFGPGTRLTVL.

Comment on this clone: Within the sample, other DNA sequences also encode this same CDR3. The rearrangement uses TRBV4-2 and TRBJ2-2, with D maybe TRBD1 (6 bases). Germline values: CDR1 LGHNA, CDR2 YNFKEQ. V lost 1 base to trimming and J lost 2 bases, with 11 bases between them. The CDR3 loop spans 16 amino acids. CDR3: CASSQVTGTNTGELFF. CDR3 nucleotide sequence: TGTGCCAGCAGCCAAGTTACGGGGACAAACACCGGGGAGCTGTTTTTT.

The V call is TRBV6-6, the J call TRBJ1-5, with 7 bases fitting TRBD1. CDR3 length: 15 amino acids. The ends lost 4 bases at V and 5 bases at J; junction bases unmatched: 8. CDR1 is MNHNY and CDR2 is SVGAGI in the germline V gene (reference sequence). The CDR3 loop reads CASSWGTVGDQPQHF. CDR3 DNA: TGTGCCAGCAGTTGGGGGACAGTAGGCGATCAGCCCCAGCATTTT.

There are a few counts of this clone. This rearrangement joins TRBV27 to TRBJ1-6; a possible D gene is TRBD1 (6 bases). The V gene's germline CDR1 is MNHEY and CDR2 SMNVEV (reference sequence). Trimming removed 8 bases at V and 6 bases at J, with 14 bases between. This CDR3 is 14 amino acids long. CDR3 loop: CASRSTGPNSPLHF. Written as DNA, the CDR3 is TGTGCCAGCCGGAGTACAGGGCCTAATTCACCCCTCCACTTT.

In its sample, this clone was seen once. This chain joins TRBV11-1 and TRBJ2-2; weak D call: TRBD1 (6 bases). Trimming stripped 4 bases from V and 8 bases from J, with 11 bases between. Looked up from germline, CDR1 is SGHAT and CDR2 is FQDESV (reference sequence). The CDR3 contains 13 residues. The DNA for the CDR3 is TGTGCCAGCAGCTCAACAGGGTATGGGGAGCTGTTTTTT. It yields the protein CASSSTGYGELFF.

V and J are TRBV4-2 and TRBJ1-2; D is uncertain. V was cut by 3 bases and J by 3 bases, with 20 bases left in between. The germline gives CDR1 LGHNA, CDR2 YNFKEQ. This CDR3 comprises 17 residues. Written as DNA, the CDR3 is TGTGCCAGCAGCCAGCTCCCCGGGTCTATCCTCGACTATGGCTACACCTTC. Translating it yields CASSQLPGSILDYGYTF.

This sequence joins TRBV5-3 and TRBJ2-5; D is unresolved. TRBV5-3 is known as an ORF, though its function is uncertain. CDR3 length: 13 amino acids. V was clipped by 5 bases and J by 4 bases, with 12 bases between them. This chain's CDR3 is CARRPGSLETQYF. Written as DNA, the CDR3 is TGTGCCAGAAGGCCCGGGTCATTAGAGACCCAGTACTTC.

This clone was detected once. The rearrangement joins TRBV1 to TRBJ2-3; the table's D call, TRBD2, was not checked against the DNA. TRBV1 is a recognized pseudogene. The CDR3 has 18 amino acids. CDR3 DNA: TGCACCAGCAGCCAAGATCTCGGACTAGCGGATGACACAGATACGCAGTATTTT. Amino acids: CTSSQDLGLADDTDTQYF.

V is TRBV4-1 and J is TRBJ1-5; TRBD1 is a possible D gene (5 bases). The CDR3 covers 15 residues. Germline-derived CDR1 and CDR2 are MGHRA and YSYEKL. Trimming took off 1 base at V and 3 bases at J, with 10 bases between the two ends. Written as DNA, the CDR3 is TGCGCCAGCAGCCAAGTTGAGGACATCAATCAGCCCCAGCATTTT. This translates into CASSQVEDINQPQHF.

The chain recombines TRBV5-4 with TRBJ2-1; 10 bases line up with TRBD2. The CDR3 consists of 15 residues. Per germline, CDR1 SGHNT and CDR2 YYREEE (reference sequence). The trim removed 4 bases at V and 8 bases at J, leaving 9 bases unmatched. The CDR3 nucleotides read TGTGCCAGCAGCGATGGGAGCGGGGGGGCCCATGAGCAGTTCTTC. Its protein product is CASSDGSGGAHEQFF.

The rearrangement links TRBV6-1 to TRBJ2-7; TRBD1 is a possible D gene (5 bases). Germline-derived CDR1 and CDR2 are MNHNS and SASEGT. CDR3 length equals 12 residues. Trimming pared 6 bases from V and 3 bases from J, leaving 9 bases between. CDR3 DNA: TGTGCCAGCAGACCCAGGGACTACGAGCAGTACTTC. Translating it yields CASRPRDYEQYF.

The chain recombines TRBV7-9 with TRBJ1-2, with D perhaps matching TRBD1 (6 bases). This CDR3 has 13 amino acids. V lost 4 bases to trimming and J lost 8 bases, with 14 bases between them. Per germline, CDR1 SEHNR and CDR2 FQNEAQ (reference sequence). The chain's CDR3 is CASSSSGVGGYTF. CDR3 DNA sequence: TGTGCCAGCAGCTCGTCAGGGGTTGGGGGCTACACCTTC. The variable domain in full, completed from reference TRBV7-9 and TRBJ1-2, reads DTGVSQNPRHKITKRGQNVTFRCDPISEHNRLYWYRQTLGQGPEFLTYFQNEAQLEKSRLLSDRFSAERPKGSFSTLEIQRTEQGDSAMYLCASSSSGVGGYTFGSGTRLTVV.

The rearrangement links TRBV5-6 to TRBJ1-2, with TRBD1 matching 7 bases. This CDR3 has 13 residues. CDR1 and CDR2 from the germline V gene are SGHDT and YYEEEE. After removal of 4 bases from V and 8 bases from J, the junction contained 8 bases not matched to a gene. CDR3 region: CASSLDRDGGYTF. CDR3 sequence (DNA): TGTGCCAGCAGCCTTGACAGGGACGGCGGCTACACCTTC.

This chain connects TRBV6-6 to TRBJ1-2, with D perhaps matching TRBD1 (5 bases). Trimming took off 6 bases at V and 7 bases at J, with 18 bases between the two ends. The CDR3 has 14 amino acids. Germline assignment: CDR1 MNHNY and CDR2 SVGAGI (reference sequence). CDR3 sequence reads: CASSPTARDGGYTF. Here the CDR3 DNA reads TGTGCCAGCAGCCCGACAGCGCGTGATGGTGGCTACACCTTC.

The rearrangement links TRBV4-3 to TRBJ1-2; no clear D gene. V lost 0 bases and J 1 base, leaving 21 bases between the germline ends. The CDR3 is 19 amino acids. Germline assignment: CDR1 LGHNA and CDR2 YSLEER. CDR3 nucleotide sequence: TGCGCCAGCAGCCAAGATCAATCGTCAGGCCACCGCTTTAACTATGGCTACACCTTC. This gives the protein CASSQDQSSGHRFNYGYTF.

The J gene is TRBJ2-2, the V gene TRBV7-8, with TRBD2 matching 7 bases. The V gene end was trimmed by 4 bases and the J gene end by 1 base; junction bases not matched to a gene: 3. Per germline, CDR1 SGHVS and CDR2 FQNEAQ. The CDR3 is 15 residues long. CDR3 sequence reads: CASSWRGWNTGELFF. The CDR3 nucleotides are TGTGCCAGCAGCTGGCGGGGGTGGAACACCGGGGAGCTGTTTTTT. Drawing the rest from reference TRBV7-8 and TRBJ2-2, the complete variable domain is GAGVSQSPRYKVAKRGQDVALRCDPISGHVSLFWYQQALGQGPEFLTYFQNEAQLDKSGLPSDRFFAERPEGSVSTLKIQRTQQEDSAVYLCASSWRGWNTGELFFGEGSRLTVL.

This rearrangement joins TRBV11-2 to TRBJ2-1; 8 bases match TRBD1. Trimming at V came to 5 bases and at J to 9 bases, leaving 15 bases not matched to a gene. This CDR3 contains 16 residues. Per germline, CDR1 SGHAT and CDR2 FQNNGV. CDR3 nucleotide sequence: TGTGCCAGCAGCCCTCTAGGGACAGGAGGGGCGGGTGAGCAGTTCTTC. This translates into CASSPLGTGGAGEQFF. Combining the CDR3 with reference TRBV11-2 and TRBJ2-1 gives the whole variable domain EAGVAQSPRYKIIEKRQSVAFWCNPISGHATLYWYQQILGQGPKLLIQFQNNGVVDDSQLPKDRFSAERLKGVDSTLKIQPAKLEDSAVYLCASSPLGTGGAGEQFFGPGTRLTVL.

V usage is TRBV2 and J usage is TRBJ1-2; 7 bases are shared with TRBD1. J lost 5 bases, V lost 0 bases, and 3 bases had no gene match. Germline CDR1 SNHLY, CDR2 FYNNEI. This CDR3 contains 14 residues. The CDR3 loop is CASSEAPGGYGYTF. DNA for the CDR3: TGTGCCAGCAGTGAAGCGCCAGGGGGGTATGGCTACACCTTC.

In its sample, this clone was seen once. V gene TRBV10-3 combines with J gene TRBJ2-2; weak D call: TRBD2 (5 bases). The germline V and J ends were trimmed by 0 bases and 6 bases, with 8 bases remaining between them. The length of the CDR3 is 14 residues. Per the germline V gene, CDR1 is ENHRY and CDR2 is SYGVKD. The DNA for the CDR3 is TGTGCCATCAGTGAGTCAGGCGGGTCCGGGGAGCTGTTTTTT. This sequence encodes CAISESGGSGELFF.